What follows are 24 T cell receptor beta chains derived from one specimen sequenced in a study of T cell repertoires in cytomegalovirus infection. TCRdb re-analysed the reads in MiXCR, keeping a single row per CDR3 protein. The sample holds some 320,000 distinct CDR3 sequences, under 35% seen once. For these TCRs, the target antigens are not known. The sequenced sample was cultured PBMCs, obtained from culture after CMV antigen stimulation. These receptors were collected from a human donor in good health (CMV status not recorded). Some clones in this sample may be carry-over from other donors' samples.

The rearrangement joins TRBV20-1 to TRBJ1-1; 7 bases are shared with TRBD1. V lost 6 bases and J lost 4; bases outside the gene matches: 8. The CDR3 is made up of 13 amino acids. The germline CDR1 and CDR2 sequences are DFQATT and SNEGSKA (reference sequence). The CDR3 sequence: CSALRDSVTEAFF. In nucleotides, the CDR3 is TGCAGTGCCCTCCGGGACAGTGTCACTGAAGCTTTCTTT.

This clonotype was detected a few times. The V gene is TRBV6-2 or TRBV6-3, the J gene TRBJ2-1; 13 bases align to TRBD2. V dropped 4 bases and J dropped 7; count of bases not matched to a gene: 1. The CDR3 totals 14 residues. The germline CDR1 and CDR2 sequences are MNHEY and SVGEGT. The CDR3 sequence: CASSWTSGSNEQFF. CDR3 bases: TGTGCCAGCAGTTGGACTAGCGGGAGTAATGAGCAGTTCTTC.

The chain has TRBV20-1 and TRBJ2-5; D gene uncertain. The ends were cut back, 5 bases at V and 1 base at J, with 14 bases in the middle. Per the germline V gene, CDR1 is DFQATT and CDR2 is SNEGSKA (reference sequence). This CDR3 region has 14 residues. The chain's CDR3 is CSAQGQETQETQYF. In DNA, the CDR3 is TGCAGTGCTCAAGGGCAGGAGACCCAAGAGACCCAGTACTTC.

The chain combines TRBV5-1 with TRBJ2-1; 7 positions match TRBD2. The CDR3 runs to 13 residues. Germline V gene lookup returns CDR1 SGHRS and CDR2 YFSETQ. V trimming: 2 bases; J trimming: 9 bases; junction bases outside the gene matches: 5. Here the CDR3 reads CASSLREAFEQFF. The CDR3 DNA sequence: TGCGCCAGCAGCTTACGGGAGGCATTTGAGCAGTTCTTC. Looking up the rest from reference TRBV5-1 and TRBJ2-1 gives the full variable domain: KAGVTQTPRYLIKTRGQQVTLSCSPISGHRSVSWYQQTPGQGLQFLFEYFSETQRNKGNFPGRFSGRQFSNSRSEMNVSTLELGDSALYLCASSLREAFEQFFGPGTRLTVL.

This clonotype was seen ten or more times. J is TRBJ1-2 and V is TRBV28; D ambiguous. The length of the CDR3 is 13 residues. CDR1 MDHEN and CDR2 SYDVKM come from the germline V gene. Trimming removed 7 bases at V and 0 bases at J, with 9 bases between. This CDR3 reads CASTRPPNYGYTF. CDR3 DNA: TGTGCCAGCACCCGGCCACCTAACTATGGCTACACCTTC.

The CDR3 DNA reads as TGTGCCAGCAGTGGGGTTAGAAAGGGGGTCAATGAAAAACTGTTTTTT. Protein product: CASSGVRKGVNEKLFF. The chain carries TRBV25-1 and TRBJ1-4, with D possibly being TRBD1 (6 bases). Germline lookup yields CDR1 MGHDK and CDR2 SYGVNS. Trimming removed 4 bases from V and 5 bases from J, with 17 bases in between. This CDR3 spans 16 amino acids.

V and J are TRBV12-3 or TRBV12-4 and TRBJ1-1; D is uncertain. V was shortened by 5 bases and J by 3 bases, with 10 bases between the two germline ends. The CDR3 loop spans 13 amino acids. CDR3 DNA sequence: TGTGCCAGCAGTCAAAGTGAGGACACTGAAGCTTTCTTT. Its protein product is CASSQSEDTEAFF.

This clonotype was recorded a few times. V and J are TRBV27 and TRBJ2-1; 8 positions match TRBD2. The junction had 11 bases not matched to a gene; V was cut back by 3 bases and J by 7 bases. Germline V gene lookup returns CDR1 MNHEY and CDR2 SMNVEV (reference sequence). The CDR3 totals 16 residues. CDR3 DNA: TGTGCCAGCAGTTTCCTAGGTAGCGGGGTTAAGAATGAGCAGTTCTTC. Protein product: CASSFLGSGVKNEQFF.

The chain is built from TRBV4-2 and TRBJ1-5; maybe TRBD1 (5 bases). The CDR3 runs to 15 residues. Trimming took off 4 bases at V and 7 bases at J, with 17 bases between the two ends. Germline-derived CDR1 and CDR2 are LGHNA and YNFKEQ. This CDR3 is CASSPHRRGEQPQHF. The DNA of the CDR3 is TGTGCCAGCAGCCCCCACCGGCGAGGGGAGCAGCCCCAGCATTTT.

This clonotype was seen a few times. The chain links TRBV27 to TRBJ1-6; 7 bases are a match to TRBD1. The CDR3 has 14 amino acids. Germline V CDR1 and CDR2: MNHEY, SMNVEV (reference sequence). V shed 4 bases, J shed 6 bases, and the junction held 3 bases outside the gene matches. The CDR3 reads CASSSDRPNSPLHF. The CDR3 DNA follows: TGTGCCAGCAGTTCGGACAGGCCTAATTCACCCCTCCACTTT.

This clonotype has ten or more counts. The V call is TRBV10-3, the J call TRBJ1-5; D is unclear. The germline V gene has CDR1 ENHRY and CDR2 SYGVKD. The CDR3 runs to 13 residues. The germline V and J ends were trimmed by 4 bases and 3 bases, with 7 bases remaining between them. Here the CDR3 reads CAISGGTNQPQHF. Written as DNA, the CDR3 is TGTGCCATCAGTGGGGGTACCAATCAGCCCCAGCATTTT.

The chain uses TRBV6-1 and TRBJ1-1; D unresolved. Looked up from germline, CDR1 is MNHNS and CDR2 is SASEGT. Trimming stripped 5 bases from V and 4 bases from J, with 17 bases between. The CDR3 is made up of 15 amino acids. The DNA of the CDR3 is TGTGCCAGCAGTCCCTTCGGTGGCAGGCCCACTGAAGCTTTCTTT. Translation: CASSPFGGRPTEAFF.

The chain has TRBV4-1 and TRBJ2-7; tentative D call: TRBD2 (6 bases). Germline values: CDR1 MGHRA, CDR2 YSYEKL. CDR3 length equals 15 residues. Trimming left V 0 bases short and J 2 bases short, with 11 bases between. CDR3 residues: CASSQDSGFTYEQYF. The CDR3 DNA reads TGCGCCAGCAGCCAAGATAGCGGTTTTACCTACGAGCAGTACTTC.

This clonotype was counted a few times. V is TRBV2 and J is TRBJ1-5; tentatively, D is TRBD1 (6 bases). V was trimmed by 6 bases and J by 4 bases, leaving 10 bases between them. The germline V gene encodes CDR1 SNHLY and CDR2 FYNNEI. The CDR3 consists of 13 residues. In DNA, the CDR3 is TGTGCCAGCAGGGCAACAGGGAATCAGCCCCAGCATTTT. It is translated as CASRATGNQPQHF.

This clonotype was seen more than once but under ten times. The chain uses TRBV25-1 and TRBJ1-6, with D tentatively TRBD1 (6 bases). Between the trimmed V and J ends, which lost 1 base and 7 bases, there was a span of 11 bases. Per germline, CDR1 MGHDK and CDR2 SYGVNS. This CDR3 is built from 15 residues. CDR3 bases: TGTGCCAGCAGTGAATTTCGGGGGGCCAATTCACCCCTCCACTTT. Encoded protein: CASSEFRGANSPLHF.

The chain joins TRBV20-1 to TRBJ2-1, with 7 positions matching TRBD2. Trimming cost V 6 bases and J 0 bases; bases outside gene matches: 8. The CDR3 contains 15 residues. Germline loops: CDR1 DFQATT, CDR2 SNEGSKA (reference sequence). The DNA of the CDR3 is TGCAGTGCGAGATACGGGACTACCTCCTACAATGAGCAGTTCTTC. Its translation is CSARYGTTSYNEQFF.

J is TRBJ1-5 and V is TRBV10-1; D unclear. The CDR3 spans 12 residues. Germline V gene data show CDR1 as WNHNN and CDR2 as SYGVQD (reference sequence). The V end was cut by 0 bases, the J end by 5 bases, with 2 bases between. The CDR3 nucleotides read TGCGCCAGCAGTGAGTCGGATCAGCCCCAGCATTTT. Protein: CASSESDQPQHF.

V gene TRBV4-2 combines with J gene TRBJ1-5, with 9 bases fitting TRBD1. The trim removed 4 bases at V and 1 base at J, leaving 2 bases unmatched. Germline V gene sequence: CDR1 LGHNA, CDR2 YNFKEQ. This CDR3 contains 15 residues. CDR3 in DNA: TGTGCCAGCAGCCGGACAGGGGAAAGCAATCAGCCCCAGCATTTT. This gives the protein CASSRTGESNQPQHF.

The gene calls are TRBV5-1 and TRBJ1-1; no firm D call. The CDR3 loop spans 16 amino acids. The V end lost 1 base, the J end lost 3 bases, and 16 bases lay between the germline ends. From germline, CDR1 is SGHRS and CDR2 YFSETQ. In DNA form, the CDR3 reads TGCGCCAGCAGCTTGTCTGGGGAGGTGTTGGACACTGAAGCTTTCTTT. Translated, it gives CASSLSGEVLDTEAFF.

The chain combines TRBV29-1 with TRBJ2-3; a possible D gene is TRBD2 (5 bases). The length of the CDR3 is 14 residues. The V and J ends lost 6 bases and 2 bases respectively, with 15 bases between them. Per the germline V gene, CDR1 is SQVTM and CDR2 is ANQGSEA. The CDR3 DNA follows: TGCAGCGTGGCCGAGGGCGGTTACACAGATACGCAGTATTTT. Amino acids: CSVAEGGYTDTQYF.

The gene calls are TRBV7-9 and TRBJ2-7, with 8 bases that match TRBD1. From germline, CDR1 is SEHNR and CDR2 FQNEAQ (reference sequence). CDR3 size: 14 residues. The junction had 9 bases not matched to a gene; V was cut back by 5 bases and J by 6 bases. Here the CDR3 reads CASSDGTGRTEQYF. The DNA of the CDR3 is TGTGCCAGCAGCGACGGGACAGGAAGAACCGAGCAGTACTTC.

The table lists this clonotype with a few counts. The genes are TRBV6-1 and TRBJ1-6; no definite D call. Germline V CDR1 and CDR2: MNHNS, SASEGT. V lost 8 bases to trimming and J lost 9 bases, with 14 bases between them. The CDR3 consists of 13 residues. This CDR3 is CASSPLEGSPLHF. The CDR3 bases are TGTGCCAGCTCCCCTCTTGAGGGTTCACCCCTCCACTTT.

This chain joins TRBV7-6 and TRBJ2-7; 7 bases fit TRBD2. The CDR3 spans 14 residues. The V and J ends lost 1 base and 3 bases, in that order; junction bases with no gene match: 3. The germline V gene encodes CDR1 SGHVS and CDR2 FNYEAQ. The CDR3 sequence: CASSLGRTSYEQYF. The CDR3, as DNA: TGTGCCAGCAGCTTAGGCAGGACTAGCTACGAGCAGTACTTC.

Only a few counts were recorded for this clonotype. The gene calls are TRBV4-2 and TRBJ2-3, with D perhaps matching TRBD2 (5 bases). This CDR3 is 17 amino acids long. V lost 1 base and J 3 bases, leaving 17 bases between the germline ends. Germline V CDR1 and CDR2: LGHNA, YNFKEQ. CDR3 region: CASSQATPGGGTDTQYF. The CDR3 DNA is TGTGCCAGCAGCCAAGCGACCCCGGGTGGCGGGACAGATACGCAGTATTTT.